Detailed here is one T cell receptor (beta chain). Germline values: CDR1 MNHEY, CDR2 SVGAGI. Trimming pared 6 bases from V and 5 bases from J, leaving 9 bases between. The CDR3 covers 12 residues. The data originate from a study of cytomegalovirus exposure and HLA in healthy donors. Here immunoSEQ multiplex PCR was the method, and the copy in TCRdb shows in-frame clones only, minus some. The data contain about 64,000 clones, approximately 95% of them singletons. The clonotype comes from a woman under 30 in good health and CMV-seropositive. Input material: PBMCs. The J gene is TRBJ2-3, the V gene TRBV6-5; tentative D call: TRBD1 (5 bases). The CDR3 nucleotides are TGTGCCAGCAGGAAGGGGCAAGATACGCAGTATTTT. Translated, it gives CASRKGQDTQYF.